These T cell receptor beta chains were read from a single sample in a study of T cell repertoires in cytomegalovirus infection. TCRdb called the reads again in MiXCR, with one record for every CDR3 protein. Here the sample spans about 530,000 distinct CDR3 sequences, approximately 26% being singletons. Sequencing was carried out using PBMCs. The origin of the receptors is a human donor in good health (CMV status not recorded). Some clones in this sample may be carry-over from other donors' samples. Each CDR3 is given with its conserved first and last residue. Fields, in order: D gene, V gene, J gene, clone size, CDR3 DNA, CDR3 protein. A D gene is named only where the DNA matches it firmly. Size is omitted from some rows. Given values are once, few, many or a class for expanded clones.

d_call: TRBD1; v_call: TRBV7-2; j_call: TRBJ2-4; clone_size: .; cdr3_nt: TGTGCCAGCAGCGGGGGGCAGGGGGCATACATTCAGTACTTC; cdr3_aa: CASSGGQGAYIQYF
d_call: .; v_call: TRBV28; j_call: TRBJ1-6; clone_size: .; cdr3_nt: TGTGCCAGCAGTCCCCGGACATCCCTCCACTTT; cdr3_aa: CASSPRTSLHF
d_call: .; v_call: TRBV29-1; j_call: TRBJ2-1; clone_size: .; cdr3_nt: TGCAGCGGTTCTCCCCAGCCCTACAATGAGCAGTTCTTC; cdr3_aa: CSGSPQPYNEQFF
d_call: .; v_call: TRBV7-2; j_call: TRBJ2-3; clone_size: many; cdr3_nt: TGTGCCAGCAGCCCGGGACTCTCCCATACGCAGTATTTT; cdr3_aa: CASSPGLSHTQYF
d_call: .; v_call: TRBV19; j_call: TRBJ2-4; clone_size: .; cdr3_nt: TGTGCCAGTAGTATAGGGCTGCGCCTAGCCAAAAACATTCAGTACTTC; cdr3_aa: CASSIGLRLAKNIQYF
d_call: .; v_call: TRBV4-1; j_call: TRBJ2-5; clone_size: .; cdr3_nt: TGCGCCAGCAGCCTCCGGGACACTCAAGAGACCCAGTACTTC; cdr3_aa: CASSLRDTQETQYF
d_call: TRBD2; v_call: TRBV6-2/TRBV6-3; j_call: TRBJ2-7; clone_size: many; cdr3_nt: TGTGCCAGCAGCCCAGGGAGGGGCGAGCAGTACTTC; cdr3_aa: CASSPGRGEQYF
d_call: .; v_call: TRBV12-3/TRBV12-4; j_call: TRBJ1-5; clone_size: few; cdr3_nt: TGTGCCAGCAGTTTCCCAGGGATGTATCAGCCCCAGCATTTT; cdr3_aa: CASSFPGMYQPQHF
d_call: .; v_call: TRBV19; j_call: TRBJ2-5; clone_size: once; cdr3_nt: TGTGCCAGTACGGCGGCGGGAGAGACCCAGTACTTC; cdr3_aa: CASTAAGETQYF
d_call: .; v_call: TRBV5-1; j_call: TRBJ1-1; clone_size: few; cdr3_nt: TGCGCCAGCAGCTTGTACAGCTACACTGAAGCTTTCTTT; cdr3_aa: CASSLYSYTEAFF
d_call: TRBD1; v_call: TRBV12-3/TRBV12-4; j_call: TRBJ2-2; clone_size: few; cdr3_nt: TGTGCCAGCAGCAGGACAGGGGGCAGCGGGGAGCTGTTTTTT; cdr3_aa: CASSRTGGSGELFF
d_call: TRBD1; v_call: TRBV15; j_call: TRBJ2-5; clone_size: .; cdr3_nt: TGTGCCACCAGCAGAGGGATGGACAGGGGGGAGACCCAGTACTTC; cdr3_aa: CATSRGMDRGETQYF
d_call: .; v_call: TRBV7-2; j_call: TRBJ2-3; clone_size: few; cdr3_nt: TGTGCCAGCAGCCCTTGGGGCGCAGATACGCAGTATTTT; cdr3_aa: CASSPWGADTQYF
d_call: .; v_call: TRBV20-1; j_call: TRBJ2-3; clone_size: .; cdr3_nt: TGCAGTGTACTACTGAACACAGATACGCAGTATTTT; cdr3_aa: CSVLLNTDTQYF
d_call: TRBD2; v_call: TRBV7-2; j_call: TRBJ2-1; clone_size: few; cdr3_nt: TGTGCCAGCAGCTTAGGGGCCTTGCGGGAGGTCACTGAGCAGTTCTTC; cdr3_aa: CASSLGALREVTEQFF
d_call: .; v_call: TRBV30; j_call: TRBJ1-3; clone_size: .; cdr3_nt: TGTGCCTGGAATCCCGCGAACTCTGGAAACACCATATATTTT; cdr3_aa: CAWNPANSGNTIYF
d_call: .; v_call: TRBV24-1; j_call: TRBJ2-2; clone_size: few; cdr3_nt: TGTGCCACCGAAAACAGGGACACCGGGGAGCTGTTTTTT; cdr3_aa: CATENRDTGELFF
d_call: .; v_call: TRBV20-1; j_call: TRBJ2-7; clone_size: .; cdr3_nt: TGCAGTGCTAGAGATCGTACAGATTCCTACGAGCAGTACTTC; cdr3_aa: CSARDRTDSYEQYF
d_call: TRBD2; v_call: TRBV7-8; j_call: TRBJ2-5; clone_size: .; cdr3_nt: TGTGCCAGCAGCACCTGGACTAGCGGGGAAGAGACCCAGTACTTC; cdr3_aa: CASSTWTSGEETQYF
d_call: .; v_call: TRBV7-2; j_call: TRBJ1-2; clone_size: .; cdr3_nt: TGTGCCAGCAGCCCACGGGGCCTGGGGAACTATGGCTACACCTTC; cdr3_aa: CASSPRGLGNYGYTF
d_call: TRBD2; v_call: TRBV5-1; j_call: TRBJ2-3; clone_size: .; cdr3_nt: TGCGCCAGCAGACCTGGACTAGCGGGAGTCCGGGGGTTTAGCACAGATACGCAGTATTTT; cdr3_aa: CASRPGLAGVRGFSTDTQYF
d_call: .; v_call: TRBV29-1; j_call: TRBJ1-2; clone_size: .; cdr3_nt: TGCAGCGTTGTCAGGGAGTCTTATGGCTACACCTTC; cdr3_aa: CSVVRESYGYTF
d_call: .; v_call: TRBV12-3/TRBV12-4; j_call: TRBJ2-5; clone_size: .; cdr3_nt: TGTGCCAGCAGCACCTCTACCCTAAAAGAGACCCAGTACTTC; cdr3_aa: CASSTSTLKETQYF
d_call: .; v_call: TRBV11-3; j_call: TRBJ1-1; clone_size: .; cdr3_nt: TGTGCCAGCAGCTTCCCGCCCCACGCCGGGCCCCATGAGGAAGCTTTCTTT; cdr3_aa: CASSFPPHAGPHEEAFF
d_call: .; v_call: TRBV15; j_call: TRBJ2-2; clone_size: once; cdr3_nt: TGTGCCACCTCACCCCAGGGGGGGGTTCGATCGACCGGGGAGCTGTTTTTT; cdr3_aa: CATSPQGGVRSTGELFF
d_call: .; v_call: TRBV5-4; j_call: TRBJ1-1; clone_size: .; cdr3_nt: TGTGCCAGCAGCCCGGTGGGGGGTTTGACTGAAGCTTTCTTT; cdr3_aa: CASSPVGGLTEAFF
d_call: TRBD2; v_call: TRBV20-1; j_call: TRBJ2-3; clone_size: .; cdr3_nt: TGCAGTGCTAGGGGCGCTCTGACTAGCGGGGGTACAGATACGCAGTATTTT; cdr3_aa: CSARGALTSGGTDTQYF
d_call: TRBD2; v_call: TRBV7-3; j_call: TRBJ2-1; clone_size: few; cdr3_nt: TGTGCCAGCAGCCAAAGGGGCCTAGCGGGAGCCAATGAGCAGTTCTTC; cdr3_aa: CASSQRGLAGANEQFF
d_call: .; v_call: TRBV20-1; j_call: TRBJ2-7; clone_size: .; cdr3_nt: TGCAGTGCTAGCGCAGGCGGCCTCTACGAGCAGTACTTC; cdr3_aa: CSASAGGLYEQYF
d_call: .; v_call: TRBV7-2; j_call: TRBJ1-6; clone_size: many; cdr3_nt: TGTGCCAGCAGACCCAGCGGGGCAGATTCACCCCTCCACTTT; cdr3_aa: CASRPSGADSPLHF
d_call: .; v_call: TRBV6-2/TRBV6-3; j_call: TRBJ1-1; clone_size: many; cdr3_nt: TGTGCCAGCAGTTACTCCCCTCAATTGGGGACTGAAGCTTTCTTT; cdr3_aa: CASSYSPQLGTEAFF
d_call: .; v_call: TRBV7-8; j_call: TRBJ1-5; clone_size: many; cdr3_nt: TGTGCCAGCAGCTTAGTCGGGGGGTCCGGGGGCTTCAATCAGCCCCAGCATTTT; cdr3_aa: CASSLVGGSGGFNQPQHF
d_call: TRBD1; v_call: TRBV5-6; j_call: TRBJ1-1; clone_size: .; cdr3_nt: TGTGCCAGCAGCGGGGACAGAGCGCTTGAAGCTTTCTTT; cdr3_aa: CASSGDRALEAFF
d_call: .; v_call: TRBV14; j_call: TRBJ2-2; clone_size: .; cdr3_nt: TGTGCCAGCAGCCCGCTGTTGGATGCCGGGGAGCTGTTTTTT; cdr3_aa: CASSPLLDAGELFF
d_call: TRBD2; v_call: TRBV4-3; j_call: TRBJ2-2; clone_size: few; cdr3_nt: TGCGCCAGCAGCCAAGGGCCCGGGACTAGCGGGATACCCGGGGAGCTGTTTTTT; cdr3_aa: CASSQGPGTSGIPGELFF
d_call: .; v_call: TRBV6-1; j_call: TRBJ2-3; clone_size: once; cdr3_nt: TGTGCCAGCACCGCAGGGGCAGATACGCAGTATTTT; cdr3_aa: CASTAGADTQYF
d_call: .; v_call: TRBV28; j_call: TRBJ1-5; clone_size: few; cdr3_nt: TGTGCCAGCAGCGCCTCTGGGGCTTACAATCAGCCCCAGCATTTT; cdr3_aa: CASSASGAYNQPQHF
d_call: .; v_call: TRBV6-2/TRBV6-3; j_call: TRBJ1-3; clone_size: few; cdr3_nt: TGTGCCAGCAGTTACCACACCGGAAACACCATATATTTT; cdr3_aa: CASSYHTGNTIYF
d_call: TRBD2; v_call: TRBV7-2; j_call: TRBJ2-3; clone_size: many; cdr3_nt: TGTGCCAGCAGCTTCGGCGGGGGAGGCACAGATACGCAGTATTTT; cdr3_aa: CASSFGGGGTDTQYF
d_call: .; v_call: TRBV4-3; j_call: TRBJ2-2; clone_size: .; cdr3_nt: TGCGCCAGCAGCCAAGGACGGCCTCACTTGAACGGGGAGCTGTTTTTT; cdr3_aa: CASSQGRPHLNGELFF